This T cell receptor beta chain was retrieved from a study of T cell responses to AZD1222 COVID-19 vaccine. Only in-frame clones appear in the TCRdb table, and some are missing; sequencing was by immunoSEQ multiplex PCR. The profile shows roughly 150,000 clones, about 90% of them singletons. The V and J ends lost 8 bases and 2 bases respectively, with 19 bases between them. The CDR3 has 16 residues. Germline assignment: CDR1 MDHEN and CDR2 SYDVKM. The V and J genes are TRBV28 and TRBJ2-1; weak D call: TRBD2 (6 bases). This receptor was identified in an adult who received the AZD1222 COVID-19 vaccine. Specimen: peripheral blood, collected 28 days after the second AZD1222 dose. CDR3 DNA: TGTGCCAGCCGGCCTACCGACGGGAGCACCTACAATGAGCAGTTCTTC. It is translated as CASRPTDGSTYNEQFF.